The 8 T cell receptor beta chains below all came from one sample that was sequenced in a study of T-cell memory formation after mild COVID-19. TCRdb re-called the 5' RACE reads with MiXCR, one entry per CDR3 protein. The sample lists about 410,000 distinct CDR3 sequences; 20% to 30% were seen once. The sequencing input was PBMCs or a T cell subset sorted from them (not recorded which). The receptors stem from an adult woman who had mild COVID-19 (a few samples of this study predate the infection). Cell type and time point are not known.

This clonotype was counted a few times. The CDR3 reads CASSLMGTSGGYEQYF. CDR3 bases: TGTGCCAGCAGCTTAATGGGGACTAGCGGGGGCTACGAGCAGTACTTC. The rearrangement joins TRBV7-3 to TRBJ2-7; 14 nucleotides align to TRBD2. CDR1 SGHTA and CDR2 FQGTGA come from the germline V gene. The V and J ends lost 1 base and 3 bases, in that order; junction bases with no gene match: 2. The CDR3 extends over 16 amino acids. Complete variable domain (other parts from reference TRBV7-3 and TRBJ2-7): GAGVSQTPSNKVTEKGKYVELRCDPISGHTALYWYRQSLGQGPEFLIYFQGTGAADDSGLPNDRFFAVRPEGSVSTLKIQRTERGDSAVYLCASSLMGTSGGYEQYFGPGTRLTVT.

This chain links TRBV18 with TRBJ1-2; perhaps TRBD1 as D (6 bases). The germline V gene encodes CDR1 KGHSH and CDR2 LQKENI. This CDR3 contains 13 residues. The V and J ends lost 2 bases and 8 bases respectively, with 12 bases between them. The CDR3 protein is CASSPRNRAGYTF. The CDR3 DNA reads as TGTGCCAGCTCACCAAGGAACAGGGCCGGCTACACCTTC.

This clonotype was counted ten times or more. This chain joins TRBV7-9 and TRBJ1-2; 8 positions agree with TRBD1. CDR1 SEHNR and CDR2 FQNEAQ come from the germline V gene (reference sequence). J gave up 2 bases and V 6 bases, and 5 bases lay outside the gene matches. The CDR3 consists of 14 residues. The CDR3 nucleotides are TGTGCCAGCAGGAGGACAGGGCCAAACTATGGCTACACCTTC. This encodes CASRRTGPNYGYTF.

In this sample, this clonotype turned up a few times. The junction differs from germline at one of its ends, possibly a read error. The V gene is TRBV5-1, the J gene TRBJ1-5; a possible D gene is TRBD1 (5 bases). CDR1 and CDR2 from the germline V gene are SGHRS and YFSETQ. There are 14 residues in the CDR3. The CDR3 region is CASSPGSGNQPQHF. Written as DNA, the CDR3 is TGTGCCAGCAGCCCAGGGAGCGGGAATCAGCCCCAGCATTTT.

V gene TRBV7-9 combines with J gene TRBJ1-5; the match to TRBD1 covers 10 bases. The CDR3 is made up of 16 amino acids. Trimming at V came to 5 bases and at J to 1 base, leaving 5 bases not matched to a gene. Per the germline V gene, CDR1 is SEHNR and CDR2 is FQNEAQ (reference sequence). The CDR3 here is CASSPDRGHSNQPQHF. The CDR3 coding sequence is TGTGCCAGCAGCCCAGACAGGGGGCACAGCAATCAGCCCCAGCATTTT.

This clonotype was recorded a few times. The chain combines TRBV7-2 with TRBJ2-1; D may be TRBD2 (5 bases). This CDR3 region has 12 residues. Germline V lookup: CDR1 SGHTA, CDR2 FQGNSA. The V and J ends lost 4 bases and 9 bases respectively, with 10 bases between them. CDR3 sequence: CASSSLGVEQFF. In DNA form, the CDR3 reads TGTGCCAGCAGCTCACTCGGGGTTGAGCAGTTCTTC.

This clonotype has just a few counts. V usage is TRBV20-1 and J usage is TRBJ2-7; 10 bases align to TRBD1. The CDR3 loop spans 15 amino acids. The germline gives CDR1 DFQATT, CDR2 SNEGSKA (reference sequence). V trimming: 4 bases; J trimming: 2 bases; junction bases outside the gene matches: 8. This CDR3 is CSAKKDRGLPYEQYF. The DNA for the CDR3 is TGCAGTGCTAAGAAAGACAGGGGGCTCCCCTACGAGCAGTACTTC.

J is TRBJ2-1 and V is TRBV6-2 or TRBV6-3; D possibly corresponds to TRBD2 (7 bases). The CDR3 extends over 16 amino acids. V shed 0 bases and J shed 5 bases, with 14 bases lying between them. Germline lookup yields CDR1 MNHEY and CDR2 SVGEGT. The CDR3 DNA reads TGTGCCAGCAGTTACTCGGGGGGGCCCACGGACAATGAGCAGTTCTTC. Translating gives CASSYSGGPTDNEQFF.